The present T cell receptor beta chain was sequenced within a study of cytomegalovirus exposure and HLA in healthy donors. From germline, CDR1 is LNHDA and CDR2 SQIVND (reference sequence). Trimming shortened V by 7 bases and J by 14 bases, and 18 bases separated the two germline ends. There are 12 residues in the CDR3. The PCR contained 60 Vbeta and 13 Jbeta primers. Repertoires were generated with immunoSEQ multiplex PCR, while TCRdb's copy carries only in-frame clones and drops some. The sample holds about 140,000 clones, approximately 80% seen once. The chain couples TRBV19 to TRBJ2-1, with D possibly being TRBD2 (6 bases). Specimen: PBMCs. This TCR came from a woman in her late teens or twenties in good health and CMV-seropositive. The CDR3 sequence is CASIGATRTKFF. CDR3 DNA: TGTGCCAGTATAGGAGCCACCAGGACTAAGTTCTTC.